This entry describes one T cell receptor beta chain. The CDR3 is made up of 14 amino acids. J was trimmed by 10 bases and V by 4 bases; bases with no gene match: 7. In germline, CDR1 is SQVTM, CDR2 ANQGSEA. Unique molecular identifiers were present on cDNA, and template switching added a universal primer site. TCRdb used MiXCR to reprocess the 5' RACE reads, holding one entry per CDR3 protein. The sample consists of approximately 700,000 distinct CDR3 sequences, over 15% of them appearing once. The sample comes from a study of identical twins. The sample was also reused in another study, on T cells expressing NK-cell markers. That work adds: It was from sorted CD3+CD56+NKG2C+, CD3+CD56+NKG2C- and CD3+CD56-NKG2C+ T cells that TCR beta repertoires came. Sorting was restricted to alpha-beta TCR T cells by an anti-gamma-delta TCR antibody in several experiments. One observes that, in a few donors, these clonotypes were also the leading ones within the CD3+CD56-NKG2C+ fraction.

This TCR derives from a woman younger than 30 in good health. The sequencing sample was made of PBMCs. The chain has TRBV29-1 and TRBJ2-1; 13 bases are shared with TRBD2. The CDR3 reads CSVATSGGAGEQFF. In DNA form, the CDR3 reads TGCAGCGTTGCTACTAGCGGGGGGGCAGGAGAGCAGTTCTTC.